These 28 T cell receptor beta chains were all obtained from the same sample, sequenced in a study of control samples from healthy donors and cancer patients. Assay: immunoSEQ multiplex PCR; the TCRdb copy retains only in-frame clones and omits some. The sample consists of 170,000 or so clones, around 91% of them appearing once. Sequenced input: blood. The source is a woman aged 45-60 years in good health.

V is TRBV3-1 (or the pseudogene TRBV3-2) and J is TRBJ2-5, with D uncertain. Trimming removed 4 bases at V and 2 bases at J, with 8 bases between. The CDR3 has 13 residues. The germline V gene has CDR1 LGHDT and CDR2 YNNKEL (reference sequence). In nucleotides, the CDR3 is TGTGCCAGCAGCCCCAGTTTACAAGAGACCCAGTACTTC. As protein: CASSPSLQETQYF.

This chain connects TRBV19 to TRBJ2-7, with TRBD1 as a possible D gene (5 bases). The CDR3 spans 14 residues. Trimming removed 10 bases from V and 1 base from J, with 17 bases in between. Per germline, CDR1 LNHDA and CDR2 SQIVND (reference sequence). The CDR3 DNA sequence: TGTGCCAATACCCGCTACAGGCCTTCCTACGAGCAGTACTTC. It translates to CANTRYRPSYEQYF.

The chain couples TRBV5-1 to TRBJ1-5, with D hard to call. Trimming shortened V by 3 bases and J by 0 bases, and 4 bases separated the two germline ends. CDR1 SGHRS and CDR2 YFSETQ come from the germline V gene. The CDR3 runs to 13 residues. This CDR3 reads CASSSDSNQPQHF. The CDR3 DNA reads TGCGCCAGCAGCTCTGATAGCAATCAGCCCCAGCATTTT.

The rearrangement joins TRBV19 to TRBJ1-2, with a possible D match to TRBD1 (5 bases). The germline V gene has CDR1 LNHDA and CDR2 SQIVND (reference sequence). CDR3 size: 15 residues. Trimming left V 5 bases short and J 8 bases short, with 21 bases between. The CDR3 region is CASSPRGTGPRGYTF. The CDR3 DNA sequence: TGTGCCAGTAGTCCCCGGGGGACGGGGCCCCGCGGCTACACCTTC.

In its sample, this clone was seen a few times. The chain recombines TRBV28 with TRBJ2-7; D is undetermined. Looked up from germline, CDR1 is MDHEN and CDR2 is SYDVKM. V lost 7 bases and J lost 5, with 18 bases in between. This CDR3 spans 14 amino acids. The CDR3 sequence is CASTIGRIPHEQYF. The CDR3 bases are TGTGCCAGCACCATCGGACGGATCCCTCACGAGCAGTACTTC.

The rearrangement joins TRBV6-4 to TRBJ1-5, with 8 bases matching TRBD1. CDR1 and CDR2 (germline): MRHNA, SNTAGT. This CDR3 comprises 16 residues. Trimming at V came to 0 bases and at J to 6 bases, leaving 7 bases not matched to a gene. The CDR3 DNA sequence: TGTGCCAGCAGTGACTCGGCAGGGGGCGATTCTCAGCCCCAGCATTTT. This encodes CASSDSAGGDSQPQHF.

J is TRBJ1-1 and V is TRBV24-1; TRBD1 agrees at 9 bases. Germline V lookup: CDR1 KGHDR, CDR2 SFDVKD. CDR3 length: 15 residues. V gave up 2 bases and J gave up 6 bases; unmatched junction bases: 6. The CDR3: CATSDSGTGRSEAFF. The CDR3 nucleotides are TGTGCCACCAGTGATTCCGGGACAGGGCGTTCTGAAGCTTTCTTT.

Here the CDR3 DNA reads TGTGCCAGCAGCCAAGGGGCAGGGGGGTACGAGCAGTACTTC. Protein sequence: CASSQGAGGYEQYF. The rearrangement joins TRBV3-1 (or the pseudogene TRBV3-2) to TRBJ2-7, with D possibly matching TRBD1 (7 bases). Deletions cut 1 base from V and 4 bases from J, with 11 bases between. The germline V gene encodes CDR1 LGHDT and CDR2 YNNKEL (reference sequence). The CDR3 has 14 residues.

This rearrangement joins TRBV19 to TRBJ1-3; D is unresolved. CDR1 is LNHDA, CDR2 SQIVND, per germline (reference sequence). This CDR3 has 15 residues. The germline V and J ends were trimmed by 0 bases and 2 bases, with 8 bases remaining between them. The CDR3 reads CASSIDTSPGNTIYF. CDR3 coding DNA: TGTGCCAGTAGTATAGACACTTCCCCTGGAAACACCATATATTTT.

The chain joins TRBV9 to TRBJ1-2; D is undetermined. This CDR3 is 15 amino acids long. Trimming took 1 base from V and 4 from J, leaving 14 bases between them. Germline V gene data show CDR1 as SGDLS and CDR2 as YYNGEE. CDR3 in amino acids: CASSVTVQSIYGYTF. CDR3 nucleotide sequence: TGTGCCAGCAGCGTAACGGTACAGAGTATCTATGGCTACACCTTC.

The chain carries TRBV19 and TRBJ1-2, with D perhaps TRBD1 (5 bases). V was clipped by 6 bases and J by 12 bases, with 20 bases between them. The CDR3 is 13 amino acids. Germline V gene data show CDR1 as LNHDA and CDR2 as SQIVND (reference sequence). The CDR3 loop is CASRPIPGGPDTF. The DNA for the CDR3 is TGTGCCAGTAGACCCATACCGGGGGGACCTGACACCTTC.

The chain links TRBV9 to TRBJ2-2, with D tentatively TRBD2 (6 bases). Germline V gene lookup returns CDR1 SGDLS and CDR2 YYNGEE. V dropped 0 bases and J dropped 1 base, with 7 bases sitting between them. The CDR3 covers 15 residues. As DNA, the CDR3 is TGTGCCAGCAGCGTAGTCGGGAGGAACACCGGGGAGCTGTTTTTT. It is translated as CASSVVGRNTGELFF.

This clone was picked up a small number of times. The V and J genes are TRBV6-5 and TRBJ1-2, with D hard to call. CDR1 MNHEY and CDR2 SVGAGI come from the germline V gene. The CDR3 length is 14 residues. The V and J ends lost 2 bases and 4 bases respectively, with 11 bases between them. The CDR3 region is CASSYRGVGYGYTF. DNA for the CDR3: TGTGCCAGCAGTTACCGGGGTGTAGGCTATGGCTACACCTTC.

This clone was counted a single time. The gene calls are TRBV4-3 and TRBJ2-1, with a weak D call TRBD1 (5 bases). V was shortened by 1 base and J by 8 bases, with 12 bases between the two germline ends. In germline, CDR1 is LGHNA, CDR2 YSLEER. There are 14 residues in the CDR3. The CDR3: CASSQGGLAHEQFF. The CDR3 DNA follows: TGCGCCAGCAGCCAAGGGGGCCTCGCACATGAGCAGTTCTTC.

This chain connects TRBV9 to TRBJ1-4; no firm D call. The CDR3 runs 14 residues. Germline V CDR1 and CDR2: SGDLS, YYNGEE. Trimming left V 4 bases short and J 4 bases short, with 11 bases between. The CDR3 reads CASSRGGRNEKLFF. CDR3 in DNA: TGTGCCAGCAGCCGGGGAGGGCGTAATGAAAAACTGTTTTTT.

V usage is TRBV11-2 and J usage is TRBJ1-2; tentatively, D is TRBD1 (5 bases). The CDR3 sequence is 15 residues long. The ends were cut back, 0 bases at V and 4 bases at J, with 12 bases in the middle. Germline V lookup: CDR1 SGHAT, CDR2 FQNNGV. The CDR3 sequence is CASSLDGQGFYGYTF. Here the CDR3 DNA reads TGTGCCAGCAGCTTAGATGGTCAGGGCTTCTATGGCTACACCTTC.

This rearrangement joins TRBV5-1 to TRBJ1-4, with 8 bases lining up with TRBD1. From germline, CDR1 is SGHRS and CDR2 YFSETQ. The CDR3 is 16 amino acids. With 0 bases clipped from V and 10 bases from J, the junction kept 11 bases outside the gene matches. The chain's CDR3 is CASSLGQGPFDGKLFF. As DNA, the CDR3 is TGCGCCAGCAGCTTGGGACAGGGGCCCTTTGACGGAAAACTGTTTTTT.

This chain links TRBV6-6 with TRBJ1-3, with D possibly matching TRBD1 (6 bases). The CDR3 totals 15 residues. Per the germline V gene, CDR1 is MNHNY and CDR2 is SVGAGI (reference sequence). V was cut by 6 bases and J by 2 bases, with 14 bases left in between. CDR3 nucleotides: TGTGCCAGCAGGCTACCCAGGGGCGCTGGAAACACCATATATTTT. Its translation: CASRLPRGAGNTIYF.

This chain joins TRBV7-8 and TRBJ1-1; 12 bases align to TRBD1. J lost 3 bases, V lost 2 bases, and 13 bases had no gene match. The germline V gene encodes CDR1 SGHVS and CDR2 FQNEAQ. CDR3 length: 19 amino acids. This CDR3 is CASSLLPPGQGAGDTEAFF. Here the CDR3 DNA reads TGTGCCAGCAGCTTACTCCCCCCGGGACAGGGGGCTGGCGACACTGAAGCTTTCTTT.

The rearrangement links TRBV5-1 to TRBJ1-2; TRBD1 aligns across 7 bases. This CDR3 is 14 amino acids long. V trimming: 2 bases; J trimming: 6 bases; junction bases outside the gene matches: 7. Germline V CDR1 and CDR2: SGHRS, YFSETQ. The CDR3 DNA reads TGCGCCAGCAGCTTTCAGGGGGGTACGGATGGCTACACCTTC. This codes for CASSFQGGTDGYTF.

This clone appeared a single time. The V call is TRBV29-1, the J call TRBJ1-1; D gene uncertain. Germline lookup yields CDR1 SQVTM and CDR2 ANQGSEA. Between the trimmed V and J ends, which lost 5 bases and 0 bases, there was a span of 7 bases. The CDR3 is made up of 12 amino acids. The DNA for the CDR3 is TGCAGCGTTTTACCGATGAACACTGAAGCTTTCTTT. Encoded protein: CSVLPMNTEAFF.

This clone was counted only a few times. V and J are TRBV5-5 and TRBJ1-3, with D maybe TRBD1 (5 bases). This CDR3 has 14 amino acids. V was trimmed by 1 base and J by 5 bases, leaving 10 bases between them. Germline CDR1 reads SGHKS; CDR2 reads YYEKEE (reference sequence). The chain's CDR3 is CASSLPGTRNTIYF. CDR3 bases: TGTGCCAGCAGCTTGCCCGGGACCCGAAACACCATATATTTT.

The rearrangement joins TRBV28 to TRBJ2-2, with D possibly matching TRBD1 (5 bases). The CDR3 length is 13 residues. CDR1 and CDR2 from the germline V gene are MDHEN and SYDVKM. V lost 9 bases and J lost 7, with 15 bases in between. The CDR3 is CASGAGLIGELFF. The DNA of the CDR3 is TGTGCCAGTGGTGCAGGGCTCATCGGGGAGCTGTTTTTT.

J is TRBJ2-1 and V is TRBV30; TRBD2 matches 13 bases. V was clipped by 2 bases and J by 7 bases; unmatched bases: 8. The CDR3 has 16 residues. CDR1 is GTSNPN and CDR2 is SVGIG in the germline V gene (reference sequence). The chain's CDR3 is CAWSLTGTSGINEQFF. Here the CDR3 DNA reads TGTGCCTGGAGTCTTACCGGGACTAGCGGGATAAATGAGCAGTTCTTC.

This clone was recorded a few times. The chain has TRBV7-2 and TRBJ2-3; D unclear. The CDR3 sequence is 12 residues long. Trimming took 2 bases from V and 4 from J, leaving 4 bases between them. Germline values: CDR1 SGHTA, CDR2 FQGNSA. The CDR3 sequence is CASSLRADTQYF. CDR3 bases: TGTGCCAGCAGCTTAAGGGCAGATACGCAGTATTTT.

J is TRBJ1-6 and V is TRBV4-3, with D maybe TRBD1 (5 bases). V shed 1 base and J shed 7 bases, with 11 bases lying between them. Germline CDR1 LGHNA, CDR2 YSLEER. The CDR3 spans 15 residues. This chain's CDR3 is CASSQGATVNSPLHF. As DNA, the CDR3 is TGCGCCAGCAGCCAAGGTGCGACAGTGAATTCACCCCTCCACTTT.

CDR3 residues: CASSPGRGLSSYNEQFF. CDR3 nucleotide sequence: TGTGCCAGCAGTCCAGGACGAGGCTTAAGCTCCTACAATGAGCAGTTCTTC. This chain links TRBV27 with TRBJ2-1; no clear D. CDR1 is MNHEY and CDR2 is SMNVEV in the germline V gene (reference sequence). CDR3 length: 17 residues. Trimming left V 5 bases short and J 0 bases short, with 17 bases between.

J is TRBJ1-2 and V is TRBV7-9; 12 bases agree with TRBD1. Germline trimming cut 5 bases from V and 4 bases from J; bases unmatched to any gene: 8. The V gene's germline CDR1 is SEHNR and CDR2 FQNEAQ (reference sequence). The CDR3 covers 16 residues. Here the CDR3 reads CASSASGTGGSYGYTF. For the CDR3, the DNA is TGTGCCAGCAGCGCCTCCGGGACAGGGGGCTCCTATGGCTACACCTTC. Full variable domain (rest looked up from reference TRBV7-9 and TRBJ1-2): DTGVSQNPRHKITKRGQNVTFRCDPISEHNRLYWYRQTLGQGPEFLTYFQNEAQLEKSRLLSDRFSAERPKGSFSTLEIQRTEQGDSAMYLCASSASGTGGSYGYTFGSGTRLTVV.